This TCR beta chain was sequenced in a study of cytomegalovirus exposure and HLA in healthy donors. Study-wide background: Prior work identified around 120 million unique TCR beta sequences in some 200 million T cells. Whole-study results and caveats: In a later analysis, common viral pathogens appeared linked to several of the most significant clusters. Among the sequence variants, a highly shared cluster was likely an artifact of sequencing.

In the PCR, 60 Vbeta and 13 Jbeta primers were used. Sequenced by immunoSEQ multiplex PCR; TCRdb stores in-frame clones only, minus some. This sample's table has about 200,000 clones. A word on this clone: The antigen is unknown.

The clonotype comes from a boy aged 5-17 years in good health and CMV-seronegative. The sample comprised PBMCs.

CDR3 residues: CASSFGDRGQGETQYF. CDR3 sequence (DNA): TGTGCCAGCAGCTTTGGGGACAGGGGTCAGGGAGAGACCCAGTACTTC. V usage is TRBV11-1 and J usage is TRBJ2-5, with TRBD1 matching over 10 bases. In germline, CDR1 is SGHAT, CDR2 FQDESV (reference sequence). The CDR3 is made up of 16 amino acids. Losses at the gene ends were 3 bases for V and 4 bases for J; bases not matched to a gene: 8.